Presented here are 12 T cell receptor beta chains from one specimen sequenced in a study of OX40 agonist ivuxolimab in advanced cancers. Libraries were prepared by immunoSEQ multiplex PCR; TCRdb keeps only in-frame clonotypes and omits some of them. The sample lists about 19,000 clones, 83% occurring once. The sequencing used CD4+ or CD8+ T cells sorted from blood, collected in a trial of the OX40 agonist ivuxolimab. Every receptor here comes from an adult with an advanced solid tumor such as melanoma, head and neck, liver or kidney cancer.

The rearrangement joins TRBV28 to TRBJ1-1, with D perhaps TRBD1 (6 bases). The CDR3 has 15 amino acids. The V gene lost 2 bases and the J gene lost 1 base, with 11 bases spanning the gap. The germline V gene has CDR1 MDHEN and CDR2 SYDVKM. CDR3: CASSLEYRENTEAFF. The DNA for the CDR3 is TGTGCCAGCAGTTTAGAGTACAGGGAGAACACTGAAGCTTTCTTT.

The chain joins TRBV6-5 to TRBJ1-1; the D is unclear. Germline V gene sequence: CDR1 MNHEY, CDR2 SVGAGI. The length of the CDR3 is 14 residues. Trimming pared 2 bases from V and 0 bases from J, leaving 7 bases between. DNA of the CDR3: TGTGCCAGCAGTTACCGCGGGTTGAACACTGAAGCTTTCTTT. This encodes CASSYRGLNTEAFF.

The chain couples TRBV6-6 to TRBJ1-1, with D tentatively TRBD1 (6 bases). V was trimmed by 5 bases and J by 4 bases, leaving 17 bases between them. CDR1 and CDR2 from the germline V gene are MNHNY and SVGAGI (reference sequence). This CDR3 region has 15 residues. The CDR3 sequence: CASSNTVRGATEAFF. In DNA form, the CDR3 reads TGTGCCAGCAGTAACACCGTCAGGGGCGCCACTGAAGCTTTCTTT.

The count of this clone is one. The chain is built from TRBV2 and TRBJ2-1; 12 bases line up with TRBD2. V lost 7 bases and J lost 4; bases outside the gene matches: 5. Germline lookup yields CDR1 SNHLY and CDR2 FYNNEI. The CDR3 covers 15 residues. The CDR3 loop reads CASTTSGGLYNEQFF. CDR3 nucleotide sequence: TGTGCCAGCACGACTAGCGGGGGCCTATACAATGAGCAGTTCTTC.

This clone was found a few times. The CDR3 nucleotides are TGTGCCAGCAGTTACGGGCAACCCGACACAGATACGCAGTATTTT. Its protein is CASSYGQPDTDTQYF. The V gene is TRBV6-5, the J gene TRBJ2-3, with D hard to call. Germline values: CDR1 MNHEY, CDR2 SVGAGI. This CDR3 is 15 amino acids long. V was shortened by 2 bases and J by 2 bases, with 11 bases between the two germline ends.

The rearrangement joins TRBV9 to TRBJ2-5; no clear D gene. Between the trimmed V and J ends, which lost 3 bases and 3 bases, there was a span of 6 bases. This CDR3 comprises 12 residues. CDR1 is SGDLS and CDR2 is YYNGEE in the germline V gene. CDR3 loop: CASSAFEETQYF. CDR3 DNA sequence: TGTGCCAGCAGCGCGTTTGAAGAGACCCAGTACTTC.

This chain links TRBV27 with TRBJ2-7, with TRBD2 matching 7 bases. CDR1 MNHEY and CDR2 SMNVEV come from the germline V gene (reference sequence). The CDR3 sequence is 16 residues long. Trimming removed 8 bases from V and 0 bases from J; junction bases left unmatched: 13. The CDR3 loop reads CASRHNVGGYSYEQYF. The DNA for the CDR3 is TGTGCCAGCCGTCACAATGTGGGAGGGTACTCCTACGAGCAGTACTTC.

This chain links TRBV4-2 with TRBJ2-7; the match to TRBD1 covers 8 bases. Per the germline V gene, CDR1 is LGHNA and CDR2 is YNFKEQ. Trimming cost V 5 bases and J 2 bases; bases outside gene matches: 2. The CDR3 has 13 residues. The CDR3 loop is CASSWTGTYEQYF. In nucleotides, the CDR3 is TGTGCCAGCAGCTGGACAGGGACCTACGAGCAGTACTTC.

The chain is built from TRBV19 and TRBJ2-7; possible D gene TRBD2, 5 bases. Trimming shortened V by 4 bases and J by 5 bases, and 18 bases separated the two germline ends. This CDR3 has 15 residues. The germline CDR1 and CDR2 sequences are LNHDA and SQIVND (reference sequence). The CDR3 nucleotides are TGTGCCAGTAGTACTCACGGAGGAAGCCTCGACGAGCAGTACTTC. It specifies CASSTHGGSLDEQYF.

The chain is built from TRBV16 and TRBJ2-6; 8 bases line up with TRBD1. In germline, CDR1 is KGHSY, CDR2 FQNENV. The CDR3 is 17 amino acids. V dropped 2 bases and J dropped 2; count of bases not matched to a gene: 5. CDR3 DNA: TGTGCCAGCAGCCAAGGGGCAGGGGGCGCTGGGGCCAACGTCCTGACTTTC. Residues: CASSQGAGGAGANVLTF.

This clone was counted between two and nine times. J is TRBJ1-2 and V is TRBV5-4; tentative D call: TRBD1 (5 bases). V was cut by 0 bases and J by 13 bases, with 10 bases left in between. This CDR3 region has 11 residues. Germline V gives CDR1 SGHNT, CDR2 YYREEE (reference sequence). The DNA for the CDR3 is TGTGCCAGCAGCTTGGTGGGGGATATCACCTTC. Encoded protein: CASSLVGDITF.

The genes are TRBV4-2 and TRBJ1-6; the D gene is possibly TRBD1 (6 bases). There are 18 residues in the CDR3. Trimming stripped 0 bases from V and 0 bases from J, with 12 bases between. The germline gives CDR1 LGHNA, CDR2 YNFKEQ. CDR3 region: CASSQDYRASSYNSPLHF. CDR3 in DNA: TGTGCCAGCAGCCAAGATTACAGGGCTAGCTCCTATAATTCACCCCTCCACTTT.